This passage covers 4 T cell receptor beta chains from one sample sequenced in a study of CD8 T cells in ankylosing spondylitis. Study-wide results and caveats: Ankylosing spondylitis blood appeared to carry a characteristic TCR beta motif of several highly homologous variants.

TCRdb reprocessed the 5' RACE reads with MiXCR, giving one entry per CDR3 protein. The repertoire holds a few hundred thousand distinct CDR3 sequences, with roughly 15% as singletons. Antigen specificity for these receptors is unknown. The specimen sequenced was blood, either unsorted or a sorted T cell fraction (not recorded which). Receptor source: a male donor with ankylosing spondylitis.

J is TRBJ1-1 and V is TRBV11-2; tentative D call: TRBD1 (5 bases). This CDR3 has 14 amino acids. Looked up from germline, CDR1 is SGHAT and CDR2 is FQNNGV. Trimming shortened V by 7 bases and J by 3 bases, and 15 bases separated the two germline ends. The CDR3 DNA reads TGTGCCAGCACCTACCCGGGGGTAGACACTGAAGCTTTCTTT. Its translation is CASTYPGVDTEAFF.

This clonotype has only a few counts. This chain uses TRBV18 with TRBJ2-3; D is ambiguous. This CDR3 is built from 13 residues. Germline V CDR1 and CDR2: KGHSH, LQKENI. Between the trimmed V and J ends, which lost 2 bases and 4 bases, there was a span of 7 bases. This CDR3 reads CASSPKGSDTQYF. The CDR3 DNA follows: TGTGCCAGCTCACCAAAGGGTTCAGATACGCAGTATTTT.

This clonotype was detected only a few times. This chain joins TRBV18 and TRBJ2-1, with 10 bases that match TRBD2. CDR1 and CDR2 (germline): KGHSH, LQKENI. With V trimmed by 3 bases and J by 7 bases, 9 bases remained unmatched. There are 16 residues in the CDR3. The CDR3 spells CASSPRSSGSGNEQFF. CDR3 coding DNA: TGTGCCAGCTCACCGCGGTCTAGCGGGAGTGGGAATGAGCAGTTCTTC.

This clonotype was counted only a few times. This rearrangement joins TRBV5-1 to TRBJ2-1; D might be TRBD2 (7 bases). The CDR3 is made up of 12 amino acids. The ends were cut back, 0 bases at V and 10 bases at J, with 8 bases in the middle. The germline V gene encodes CDR1 SGHRS and CDR2 YFSETQ. The CDR3, as DNA: TGCGCCAGCAGCTTGGAGGGGGGGGAGCAGTTCTTC. Encoded protein: CASSLEGGEQFF.